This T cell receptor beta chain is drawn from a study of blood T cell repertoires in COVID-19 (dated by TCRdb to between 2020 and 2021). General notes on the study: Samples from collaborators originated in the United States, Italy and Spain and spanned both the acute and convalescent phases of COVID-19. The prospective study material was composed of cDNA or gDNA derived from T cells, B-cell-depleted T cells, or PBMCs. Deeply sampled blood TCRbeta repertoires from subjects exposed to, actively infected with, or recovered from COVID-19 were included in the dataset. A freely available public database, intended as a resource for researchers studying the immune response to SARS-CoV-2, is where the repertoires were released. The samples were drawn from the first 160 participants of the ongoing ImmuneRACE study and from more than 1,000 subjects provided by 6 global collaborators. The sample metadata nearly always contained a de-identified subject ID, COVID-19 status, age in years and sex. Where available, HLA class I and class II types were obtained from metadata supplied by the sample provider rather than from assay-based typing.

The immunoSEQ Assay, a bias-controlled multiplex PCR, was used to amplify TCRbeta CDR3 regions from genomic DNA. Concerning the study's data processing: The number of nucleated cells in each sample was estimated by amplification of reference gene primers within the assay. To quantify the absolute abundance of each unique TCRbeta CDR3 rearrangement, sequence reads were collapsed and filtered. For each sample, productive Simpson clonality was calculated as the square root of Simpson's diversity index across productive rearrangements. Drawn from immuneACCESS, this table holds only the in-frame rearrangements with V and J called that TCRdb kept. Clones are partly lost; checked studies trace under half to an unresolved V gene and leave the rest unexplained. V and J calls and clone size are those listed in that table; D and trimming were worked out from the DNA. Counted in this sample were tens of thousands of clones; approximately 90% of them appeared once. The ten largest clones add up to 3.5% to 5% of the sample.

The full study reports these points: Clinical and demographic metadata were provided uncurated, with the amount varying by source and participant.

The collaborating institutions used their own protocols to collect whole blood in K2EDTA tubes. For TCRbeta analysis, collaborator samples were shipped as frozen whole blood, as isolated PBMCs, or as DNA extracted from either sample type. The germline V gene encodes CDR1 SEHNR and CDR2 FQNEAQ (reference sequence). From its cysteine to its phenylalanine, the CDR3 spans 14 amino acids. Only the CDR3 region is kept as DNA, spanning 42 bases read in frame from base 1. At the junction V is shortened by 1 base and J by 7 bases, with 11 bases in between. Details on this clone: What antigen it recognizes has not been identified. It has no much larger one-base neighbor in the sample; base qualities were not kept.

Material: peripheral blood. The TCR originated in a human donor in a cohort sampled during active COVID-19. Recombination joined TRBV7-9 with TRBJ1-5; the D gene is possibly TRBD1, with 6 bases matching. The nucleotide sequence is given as TGTGCCAGCAGCTTAGGAGGGGGAAACCAGCCCCAGCATTTT. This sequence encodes CASSLGGGNQPQHF.